This TCR beta chain was recorded in a study of CD8 T cells in acute hepatitis C reinfection. Study-wide points: Preferential TRBV04 and TRBV06 usage appeared in all groups and was not explained by the naive pool. Acute resolver, follow-up resolver and acute chronic samples had similar high diversity.

A remark on this clone: Its antigen remains unknown.

This CDR3 contains 17 residues. Per the germline V gene, CDR1 is SGHRS and CDR2 is YFSETQ. V lost 7 bases to trimming and J lost 3 bases, with 25 bases between them. The data were produced by immunoSEQ multiplex PCR, yet TCRdb's version contains in-frame clones alone and is incomplete. This sample has over 30,000 clones, with 80% to 90% found just once. The sample's time point: naive CD8 control sorted from an acute-time-point sample. Acute primary HCV infection: positive HCV RNA or antibody test after negative test within 24 weeks. The origin of this receptor is a woman aged 18-35 years who spontaneously cleared hepatitis C infection. V and J are TRBV5-1 and TRBJ1-1; possibly TRBD1 for D (6 bases). Sequences were obtained from naive CD8+ T cells from PBMCs. In DNA form, the CDR3 reads TGCGCCAGCGCATCAGCTGCAGGGGTCCTTCGGGACACTGAAGCTTTCTTT. As protein: CASASAAGVLRDTEAFF. The whole variable domain, remainder taken from reference TRBV5-1 and TRBJ1-1, is KAGVTQTPRYLIKTRGQQVTLSCSPISGHRSVSWYQQTPGQGLQFLFEYFSETQRNKGNFPGRFSGRQFSNSRSEMNVSTLELGDSALYLCASASAAGVLRDTEAFFGQGTRLTVV.